The 16 T cell receptor beta chains below were found in one sample sequenced in a study of cytomegalovirus exposure and HLA in healthy donors. PCR employed 60 Vbeta and 13 Jbeta primers. Using immunoSEQ multiplex PCR, the repertoire was profiled, and TCRdb retains in-frame clones only, with some absent. The sample's table shows under 150,000 clones. Material: PBMCs. All receptors come from a middle-aged man in good health and CMV-seronegative.

The chain joins TRBV18 to TRBJ2-1, with 10 bases that match TRBD1. This CDR3 spans 18 amino acids. V was pared by 3 bases and J by 6 bases, with 14 bases of the junction left unmatched. From germline, CDR1 is KGHSH and CDR2 LQKENI. The CDR3 loop is CASSPQAPGTGVRNEQFF. DNA of the CDR3: TGTGCCAGCTCACCGCAGGCTCCCGGGACAGGGGTGCGCAATGAGCAGTTCTTC.

The V call is TRBV7-9, the J call TRBJ1-1; D might be TRBD1 (6 bases). V was trimmed by 5 bases and J by 7 bases, leaving 11 bases between them. The CDR3 spans 12 residues. CDR1 and CDR2 (germline): SEHNR, FQNEAQ (reference sequence). The CDR3 region has the DNA TGTGCCAGCAGCCCGGGACACGTTGAAGCTTTCTTT. Its translation: CASSPGHVEAFF.

This chain links TRBV11-3 with TRBJ2-1, with D possibly being TRBD2 (5 bases). Germline V gene lookup returns CDR1 SGHNT and CDR2 YENEEA. This CDR3 region has 15 residues. The germline V and J ends were trimmed by 0 bases and 1 base, with 7 bases remaining between them. CDR3 amino acids: CASSLESGSYNEQFF. As DNA, the CDR3 is TGTGCCAGCAGCTTAGAATCGGGATCCTACAATGAGCAGTTCTTC. Full variable domain (rest looked up from reference TRBV11-3 and TRBJ2-1): EAGVVQSPRYKIIEKKQPVAFWCNPISGHNTLYWYLQNLGQGPELLIRYENEEAVDDSQLPKDRFSAERLKGVDSTLKIQPAELGDSAVYLCASSLESGSYNEQFFGPGTRLTVL.

DNA of the CDR3: TGTGCTAGTGGACTTCCCCCGGGACTAGCGGGGGGTTCCTACAATGAGCAGTTCTTC. Translated, it gives CASGLPPGLAGGSYNEQFF. The rearrangement uses TRBV12-5 and TRBJ2-1; 15 bases agree with TRBD2. Germline V lookup: CDR1 LGHNT, CDR2 FRNRAP. V was clipped by 6 bases and J by 1 base; unmatched bases: 10. The CDR3 loop spans 19 amino acids.

The chain is built from TRBV6-5 and TRBJ2-7; no clear D gene. V lost 2 bases and J 6 bases, leaving 5 bases between the germline ends. This CDR3 region has 11 residues. In germline, CDR1 is MNHEY, CDR2 SVGAGI. CDR3 nucleotide sequence: TGTGCCAGCAGTTACCGAGGCGAGCAGTACTTC. Encoded protein: CASSYRGEQYF.

The V call is TRBV18, the J call TRBJ1-1; 7 bases align to TRBD1. CDR3 length: 15 residues. Trimming cost V 3 bases and J 2 bases; bases outside gene matches: 6. The germline gives CDR1 KGHSH, CDR2 LQKENI. Here the CDR3 reads CASSPTGYSNTEAFF. CDR3 sequence (DNA): TGTGCCAGCTCACCGACAGGGTACTCAAACACTGAAGCTTTCTTT.

To note about this clone: The junction does not match germline at one end; this may be a read error. The rearrangement joins TRBV2 to TRBJ2-7, with TRBD1 identical over 8 bases. This CDR3 has 13 amino acids. Germline V gene data show CDR1 as SNHLY and CDR2 as FYNNEI. The CDR3 DNA sequence: TGTGCCAGCAGGGGAGACGACAGGGGCCCCCGTCACTTC. Protein product: CASRGDDRGPRHF.

In nucleotides, the CDR3 is TGTGCCAGCAGTGAAAACTTCAGGGGGAAGACTCCGAACACTGAAGCTTTCTTT. Amino acid sequence: CASSENFRGKTPNTEAFF. The chain employs TRBV25-1 and TRBJ1-1; TRBD1 matches 7 bases. CDR1 and CDR2 (germline): MGHDK, SYGVNS. The CDR3 consists of 18 residues. The V gene end was trimmed by 2 bases and the J gene end by 1 base; junction bases not matched to a gene: 13.

About this clone: Other DNA sequences in this specimen translate into the identical CDR3. The chain combines TRBV29-1 with TRBJ2-7; D not certain. V shed 4 bases and J shed 5 bases, with 15 bases lying between them. The CDR3 is 13 residues long. Germline-derived CDR1 and CDR2 are SQVTM and ANQGSEA. The CDR3 DNA sequence: TGCAGCGTTGCCCCAGCGATCCACCACGAGCAGTACTTC. Its protein product is CSVAPAIHHEQYF.

This chain connects TRBV18 to TRBJ1-1; D may be TRBD1 (5 bases). The V gene lost 3 bases and the J gene lost 0 bases, with 14 bases spanning the gap. Germline values: CDR1 KGHSH, CDR2 LQKENI. The CDR3 has 16 amino acids. CDR3 protein: CASSPDSMVMNTEAFF. CDR3 sequence (DNA): TGTGCCAGCTCACCTGACAGCATGGTTATGAACACTGAAGCTTTCTTT.

The chain combines TRBV5-1 with TRBJ2-2; TRBD1 might be the D (7 bases). The CDR3 totals 15 residues. Germline lookup yields CDR1 SGHRS and CDR2 YFSETQ. V dropped 5 bases and J dropped 6 bases, with 17 bases sitting between them. For the CDR3, the DNA is TGCGCCAGCAGGCATACGCAGGGGGGATCCGGGGAGCTGTTTTTT. Translating it yields CASRHTQGGSGELFF.

The CDR3 bases are TGTGCCAGCAGTTACGGGACACTTAACACTGAAGCTTTCTTT. It translates to CASSYGTLNTEAFF. The rearrangement uses TRBV6-6 and TRBJ1-1; D perhaps matches TRBD1 (6 bases). The V end was cut by 2 bases, the J end by 2 bases, with 9 bases between. The CDR3 is 14 residues long. Germline V lookup: CDR1 MNHNY, CDR2 SVGAGI (reference sequence).

A remark on this clone: Other DNA sequences in the sample encode the same CDR3. This sequence joins TRBV7-9 and TRBJ1-1; no clear D gene. The germline V gene encodes CDR1 SEHNR and CDR2 FQNEAQ (reference sequence). V shed 0 bases and J shed 1 base, with 6 bases lying between them. This CDR3 contains 14 residues. The CDR3 sequence is CASSLASGNTEAFF. In nucleotides, the CDR3 is TGTGCCAGCAGCTTAGCGTCGGGGAACACTGAAGCTTTCTTT.

As regards this clone: Germline is not matched at one junction end, which may reflect a read error. The CDR3 spells CASSALGSQAIWLNF. In nucleotides, the CDR3 is TGTGCCAGTAGTGCCCTGGGGAGCCAGGCCATCTGGCTTAACTTC. The chain carries TRBV19 and TRBJ2-5; a weak D match, TRBD2 (5 bases). The CDR3 totals 15 residues. Germline V CDR1 and CDR2: LNHDA, SQIVND (reference sequence). Complete variable domain (other parts from reference TRBV19 and TRBJ2-5): DGGITQSPKYLFRKEGQNVTLSCEQNLNHDAMYWYRQDPGQGLRLIYYSQIVNDFQKGDIAEGYSVSREKKESFPLTVTSAQKNPTAFYLCASSALGSQAIWLNFGPGTRLLVL.

The J gene is TRBJ1-2, the V gene TRBV4-2; 8 bases agree with TRBD1. The J segment lost 3 bases and the V segment lost 6 bases, leaving 9 bases of the junction unmatched. CDR3 length: 15 residues. Germline V gene lookup returns CDR1 LGHNA and CDR2 YNFKEQ. CDR3 nucleotide sequence: TGTGCCAGCAGGCTTCAGACAGGGGAAGACTATGGCTACACCTTC. Translation gives CASRLQTGEDYGYTF.

The chain joins TRBV7-3 to TRBJ2-1, with 9 bases fitting TRBD1. The ends lost 6 bases at V and 5 bases at J; junction bases unmatched: 8. The CDR3 runs to 15 residues. Looked up from germline, CDR1 is SGHTA and CDR2 is FQGTGA. Here the CDR3 DNA reads TGTGCCAGCAGTTCTGGGACAGGGCTGAACAATGAGCAGTTCTTC. Translation: CASSSGTGLNNEQFF.